This entry lists 19 T cell receptor beta chains sequenced from one sample in a study of cytotoxic CD8 clonotypes in ibrutinib-treated CLL. Assay: immunoSEQ multiplex PCR; the TCRdb copy retains only in-frame clones and omits some. The sample holds 45,000 or so clones; about three fifths are singletons and the top ten take approximately 30%. Here the sequenced sample was PBMCs, taken after 24 months of ibrutinib treatment. The receptors shown here come from a human donor with chronic lymphocytic leukemia.

This rearrangement joins TRBV5-4 to TRBJ1-1; D is unresolved. Trimming took off 0 bases at V and 3 bases at J, with 12 bases between the two ends. From germline, CDR1 is SGHNT and CDR2 YYREEE (reference sequence). The CDR3 totals 15 residues. The CDR3 DNA follows: TGTGCCAGCAGCTTGGGGGGTCTTGCTTACACTGAAGCTTTCTTT. This encodes CASSLGGLAYTEAFF.

CDR3 nucleotide sequence: TGTGCCAGCAGCAATTACCCGCCAGGACCCTACGAGCAGTACTTC. Amino acid sequence: CASSNYPPGPYEQYF. The chain couples TRBV5-8 to TRBJ2-7; D ambiguous. CDR1 and CDR2 from the germline V gene are SGHTS and YDEGEE. V was shortened by 4 bases and J by 2 bases, with 16 bases between the two germline ends. The CDR3 length is 15 residues.

This chain connects TRBV5-6 to TRBJ2-3, with TRBD2 identical over 10 bases. Germline lookup yields CDR1 SGHDT and CDR2 YYEEEE. Trimming took 5 bases from V and 2 from J; bases not matched to a gene: 11. The CDR3 extends over 17 amino acids. CDR3 protein: CASSWSGLAANTDTQYF. The CDR3, as DNA: TGTGCCAGCAGTTGGAGCGGACTAGCGGCGAACACAGATACGCAGTATTTT.

The chain uses TRBV2 and TRBJ2-5, with a tentative D call TRBD2 (5 bases). This CDR3 region has 17 residues. Germline CDR1 reads SNHLY; CDR2 reads FYNNEI. The V end lost 3 bases, the J end lost 4 bases, and 21 bases lay between the germline ends. Here the CDR3 reads CASSDQAVTALGETQYF. The DNA of the CDR3 is TGTGCCAGCAGTGACCAAGCGGTAACCGCCTTGGGAGAGACCCAGTACTTC.

In this sample, this clone turned up a few times. V gene TRBV6-5 combines with J gene TRBJ1-6, with 10 nucleotides matching TRBD1. CDR1 is MNHEY and CDR2 is SVGAGI in the germline V gene. This CDR3 comprises 15 residues. V gave up 6 bases and J gave up 9 bases; unmatched junction bases: 8. The CDR3 DNA reads TGTGCCAGCAGCACCGGGACAGGGGACGGTTCACCCCTCCACTTT. Its protein product is CASSTGTGDGSPLHF.

The gene calls are TRBV7-9 and TRBJ1-6; no reliable D call. CDR1 and CDR2 from the germline V gene are SEHNR and FQNEAQ (reference sequence). V shed 5 bases and J shed 4 bases, with 12 bases lying between them. The CDR3 has 15 amino acids. CDR3 DNA sequence: TGTGCCAGCAGCAACTGGAAAGATTATAATTCACCCCTCCACTTT. Translating it yields CASSNWKDYNSPLHF.

In its sample, this clone was seen once. V and J are TRBV6-5 and TRBJ2-1; TRBD2 matches 7 bases. Trimming cost V 6 bases and J 5 bases; bases outside gene matches: 7. The CDR3 is 14 amino acids. Germline lookup yields CDR1 MNHEY and CDR2 SVGAGI. CDR3 sequence reads: CASSRDYTHNEQFF. CDR3 in DNA: TGTGCCAGCAGCCGGGACTACACACACAATGAGCAGTTCTTC.

The CDR3, as DNA: TGTGCCAGCAGTCCCGCCGGGACTTCGAACACCGGGGAGCTGTTTTTT. Its protein product is CASSPAGTSNTGELFF. V is TRBV7-2 and J is TRBJ2-2; D might be TRBD2 (6 bases). Trimming removed 6 bases from V and 0 bases from J, with 14 bases in between. The length of the CDR3 is 16 residues. CDR1 is SGHTA, CDR2 FQGNSA, per germline.

The chain carries TRBV10-3 and TRBJ1-2; no firm D call. CDR1 and CDR2 from the germline V gene are ENHRY and SYGVKD. V gave up 4 bases and J gave up 6 bases, with 12 bases separating them. This CDR3 spans 13 amino acids. The CDR3: CAISGASFNGYTF. The CDR3, as DNA: TGTGCCATCAGTGGGGCTTCATTTAATGGCTACACCTTC.

V is TRBV27 and J is TRBJ1-2; 10 bases map to TRBD1. The V and J ends lost 6 bases and 7 bases, in that order; junction bases with no gene match: 20. There are 18 residues in the CDR3. Germline values: CDR1 MNHEY, CDR2 SMNVEV (reference sequence). CDR3 coding DNA: TGTGCCAGCAGCCCTTCAACGGCGGGGAGACAGGGGGCGGGTGGCTACACCTTC. Protein: CASSPSTAGRQGAGGYTF.

In DNA form, the CDR3 reads TGTGCCAGCAGCGCGCGCGTCTCTGGAAACACCATATATTTT. This translates into CASSARVSGNTIYF. The chain combines TRBV13 with TRBJ1-3; D ambiguous. Germline V gene sequence: CDR1 PRHDT, CDR2 FYEKMQ (reference sequence). The CDR3 length is 14 residues. Trimming cost V 5 bases and J 0 bases, with 8 bases left between them.

V gene TRBV7-9 combines with J gene TRBJ2-7; D gene ambiguous. V was pared by 2 bases and J by 6 bases, with 5 bases between. This CDR3 contains 11 residues. Germline V gene data show CDR1 as SEHNR and CDR2 as FQNEAQ (reference sequence). CDR3 DNA sequence: TGTGCCAGCAGCTTAATGGGCGAGCAGTACTTC. This codes for CASSLMGEQYF.

This rearrangement joins TRBV19 to TRBJ1-5; maybe TRBD1 (5 bases). This CDR3 is 16 amino acids long. CDR1 LNHDA and CDR2 SQIVND come from the germline V gene (reference sequence). The V end was cut by 3 bases, the J end by 4 bases, with 16 bases between. CDR3 DNA sequence: TGTGCCAGTAGTATGGGTTCAAGACAGCAAAATCAGCCCCAGCATTTT. Translated: CASSMGSRQQNQPQHF.

The chain recombines TRBV19 with TRBJ1-2, with D uncertain. V gave up 7 bases and J gave up 2 bases, with 17 bases separating them. The CDR3 sequence is 15 residues long. Germline loops: CDR1 LNHDA, CDR2 SQIVND (reference sequence). CDR3: CASTPTSASNYGYTF. The CDR3 DNA is TGTGCCAGTACCCCTACCTCAGCCTCCAACTATGGCTACACCTTC.

The chain couples TRBV7-7 to TRBJ2-5; D not resolved. Trimming took off 1 base at V and 2 bases at J, with 8 bases between the two ends. Germline V CDR1 and CDR2: SSHAT, FNYEAQ (reference sequence). The CDR3 totals 14 residues. The CDR3 loop reads CASSLDGRQETQYF. CDR3 sequence (DNA): TGTGCCAGCAGCTTAGACGGTCGGCAAGAGACCCAGTACTTC.

The chain carries TRBV6-5 and TRBJ1-1; D uncertain. The germline gives CDR1 MNHEY, CDR2 SVGAGI. V dropped 11 bases and J dropped 1 base, with 20 bases sitting between them. CDR3 size: 15 residues. The CDR3 nucleotides read TGTGCCTGTGAGTCCGGACTATATTCGAACACTGAAGCTTTCTTT. Translation: CACESGLYSNTEAFF.

The gene calls are TRBV5-1 and TRBJ1-3, with D hard to call. CDR1 SGHRS and CDR2 YFSETQ come from the germline V gene. Trimming pared 1 base from V and 3 bases from J, leaving 8 bases between. The CDR3 consists of 14 residues. The CDR3 sequence is CASSLWEGGNTIYF. Written as DNA, the CDR3 is TGCGCCAGCAGCTTGTGGGAAGGTGGAAACACCATATATTTT.

Here the CDR3 DNA reads TGTGCCATCAGTCCGTTAGCTAACTATGGCTACACCTTC. Amino acids: CAISPLANYGYTF. V usage is TRBV10-3 and J usage is TRBJ1-2, with unresolved D. V gave up 5 bases and J gave up 0 bases, with 7 bases separating them. The CDR3 covers 13 residues. CDR1 is ENHRY and CDR2 is SYGVKD in the germline V gene.

This clone was observed a handful of times. The CDR3 nucleotides are TGTGCCAGTAAGGAGATAACGAACACCGGGGAGCTGTTTTTT. Translating it yields CASKEITNTGELFF. The V call is TRBV19, the J call TRBJ2-2; no definite D call. The germline gives CDR1 LNHDA, CDR2 SQIVND (reference sequence). Trimming cost V 7 bases and J 0 bases, with 9 bases left between them. CDR3 length: 14 residues.